This is a list of T cell receptor beta chains from one sample in a study of metastatic and nonmetastatic thyroid tumors. MiXCR was used by TCRdb to re-call the PCR reads. The table shows tens of thousands of clones, with approximately 30% occurring only once. Specimen: tumor tissue. The origin of the receptors is a female donor with papillary thyroid cancer or a benign thyroid nodule (not recorded which). Some clones in this sample may be carry-over from other donors' samples. The CDR3 runs from the conserved cysteine through the conserved F or W. The D gene is left open where the match is weak. Clone size appears in some rows only: once, few, many, or a class for an expanded clone.

D	V	J	size	CDR3	DNA
TRBD2	TRBV7-9	TRBJ2-1	NA	CASRWLAVGDQFF	TGTGCCAGCAGATGGCTAGCGGTGGGTGATCAGTTCTTC
TRBD1	TRBV20-1	TRBJ1-2	few	CSANPTGTGSSGYTF	TGCAGTGCTAACCCTACCGGGACAGGGTCAAGTGGCTACACCTTC
NA	TRBV20-1	TRBJ1-2	NA	CSARDRSRNYGYTF	TGCAGTGCTAGAGATAGGAGTAGAAACTATGGCTACACCTTC
NA	TRBV30	TRBJ2-7	NA	CASLRNYEQYF	TGTGCCTCTCTACGAAACTACGAGCAGTACTTC
NA	TRBV30	TRBJ2-7	NA	CALQVLYEQYF	TGTGCCTTACAGGTGTTGTACGAGCAGTACTTC
TRBD2	TRBV7-8	TRBJ2-2	NA	CASSSGLAGALELFF	TGTGCCAGCAGCTCCGGACTAGCTGGGGCCTTGGAGCTGTTTTTT
NA	TRBV18	TRBJ2-5	many	CASSPSQETQYF	TGTGCCAGCTCACCCAGCCAAGAGACCCAGTACTTC
TRBD1	TRBV10-3	TRBJ2-1	many	CAISPGQGNYEQFF	TGTGCCATCAGTCCGGGACAGGGTAACTATGAGCAGTTCTTC
NA	TRBV6-2/TRBV6-3	TRBJ2-7	NA	CASSYDIPGWYSNEQYF	TGTGCCAGCAGTTACGATATTCCAGGCTGGTATTCAAACGAGCAGTACTTC
NA	TRBV6-1	TRBJ2-7	medium-sized	CASSGLTYEQYF	TGTGCCAGCAGTGGCCTTACCTACGAGCAGTACTTC
TRBD2	TRBV20-1	TRBJ2-1	many	CSARAGGPYNEQFF	TGCAGTGCTAGAGCGGGGGGGCCTTACAATGAGCAGTTCTTC
TRBD1	TRBV11-1	TRBJ1-1	NA	CASSPRQGAFTEAFF	TGTGCCAGCAGCCCCCGACAGGGGGCGTTCACTGAAGCTTTCTTT
NA	TRBV20-1	TRBJ2-7	NA	CSASLYEQYF	TGCAGTGCTAGTCTGTACGAGCAGTACTTC
TRBD2	TRBV2	TRBJ2-7	medium-sized	CASSESGGAEYEQYF	TGTGCCAGCAGTGAAAGCGGGGGGGCCGAGTACGAGCAGTACTTC
TRBD1	TRBV12-3/TRBV12-4	TRBJ1-1	NA	CANGPPRGQGAGGTEAFF	TGTGCCAACGGTCCGCCCCGGGGACAGGGGGCGGGGGGGACTGAAGCTTTCTTT
NA	TRBV11-1	TRBJ1-6	few	CASIPRIGDSYNSPLHF	TGTGCCAGCATCCCCCGGATTGGTGACTCCTATAATTCACCCCTCCACTTT
TRBD2	TRBV27	TRBJ2-7	NA	CASSFALAGSSYEQYF	TGTGCCAGCAGTTTCGCACTAGCGGGATCCTCCTACGAGCAGTACTTC
NA	TRBV5-4	TRBJ2-7	NA	CASSPGLSYEQYF	TGTGCCAGCAGCCCGGGCTTATCCTACGAGCAGTACTTC
TRBD1	TRBV6-1	TRBJ1-6	medium-sized	CASSEPGQGRSYNSPLHF	TGTGCCAGCAGTGAGCCGGGACAGGGGAGATCCTATAATTCACCCCTCCACTTT
NA	TRBV19	TRBJ2-2	few	CASGVKNTWELFF	TGTGCCAGCGGTGTTAAGAACACCTGGGAGCTGTTTTTT
NA	TRBV20-1	TRBJ1-3	NA	CSASVDSQGNTIYF	TGCAGTGCTAGTGTTGACAGCCAAGGAAACACCATATATTTT
NA	TRBV30	TRBJ1-5	NA	CARSRVFNQPQHF	TGTGCCCGGAGCCGGGTCTTTAATCAGCCCCAGCATTTT
TRBD1	TRBV28	TRBJ1-2	medium-sized	CASSSGQGALANYGYTF	TGTGCCAGCAGTTCAGGACAGGGGGCGCTTGCTAACTATGGCTACACCTTC
NA	TRBV11-2	TRBJ1-1	many	CASSLQLDTEAFF	TGTGCCAGCAGCCTTCAGTTGGACACTGAAGCTTTCTTT
TRBD1	TRBV6-1	TRBJ2-7	medium-sized	CASSEALRAGGLRNEQYF	TGTGCCAGCAGTGAAGCGCTTCGGGCAGGGGGTTTGCGTAACGAGCAGTACTTC
TRBD1	TRBV5-4	TRBJ2-2	many	CASSLQGASAGELFF	TGTGCCAGCAGCCTACAGGGGGCATCGGCTGGGGAGCTGTTTTTT
NA	TRBV6-4	TRBJ2-1	few	CASTDGVGEQFF	TGTGCCAGCACTGATGGGGTCGGTGAGCAGTTCTTC
NA	TRBV5-1	TRBJ1-6	once	CASSWVQDYSPLHF	TGCGCCAGCAGTTGGGTACAGGATTATTCACCCCTCCACTTT
NA	TRBV11-1	TRBJ2-1	NA	CASSSTQERGGWDEQFF	TGTGCCAGCAGCTCAACTCAAGAAAGAGGGGGATGGGATGAGCAGTTCTTC
TRBD1	TRBV11-1	TRBJ1-6	many	CASSLDRGNSPLHF	TGTGCCAGCAGCCTGGACAGGGGCAATTCACCCCTCCACTTT
NA	TRBV27	TRBJ1-1	many	CASSSRGGAFF	TGTGCCAGCAGTTCGCGGGGGGGAGCTTTCTTT
TRBD2	TRBV19	TRBJ2-7	once	CASSINAAGGSYEQYF	TGTGCCAGTAGTATAAATGCAGCGGGAGGTTCGTACGAGCAGTACTTC
TRBD1	TRBV7-2	TRBJ1-6	many	CASSQLPGQYNSPLHF	TGTGCCAGCAGCCAATTGCCGGGACAGTATAATTCACCCCTCCACTTT
TRBD1	TRBV27	TRBJ1-5	NA	CATSDWTGGNQPQHF	TGTGCCACCTCTGACTGGACAGGGGGCAATCAGCCCCAGCATTTT
TRBD2	TRBV12-3/TRBV12-4	TRBJ2-3	NA	CASRSGTSGGPLLDTQYF	TGTGCCAGCAGATCCGGGACTAGCGGTGGCCCGCTGTTAGATACGCAGTATTTT
NA	TRBV19	TRBJ2-3	many	CASSILSRGTDTQYF	TGTGCCAGTAGTATTCTCTCTCGGGGTACAGATACGCAGTATTTT
NA	TRBV20-1	TRBJ1-2	NA	CSARDRGLGGFSGYTF	TGCAGTGCTAGAGATCGTGGTCTCGGGGGATTCTCGGGCTACACCTTC
NA	TRBV3-1	TRBJ2-5	NA	CSSSQDQQGVGETQYF	TGTTCCAGCAGTCAAGATCAACAGGGTGTCGGGGAGACCCAGTACTTC
TRBD1	TRBV7-2	TRBJ1-6	many	CASSLLTGTPSYNSPLHF	TGTGCCAGCAGCTTACTGACAGGGACGCCCTCCTATAATTCACCCCTCCACTTT
TRBD2	TRBV10-1	TRBJ2-3	NA	CASSGVIAGMDTQYF	TGCGCCAGCAGTGGGGTAATAGCGGGAATGGATACGCAGTATTTT